This passage covers 22 T cell receptor beta chains from one sample sequenced in a study of blood T cell repertoires in COVID-19. TCRdb's copy holds only in-frame clones and misses some; the assay was immunoSEQ multiplex PCR. Among 150,000 to 200,000 clones listed, roughly 80% were seen once. The material sequenced was peripheral blood. These receptors were obtained from a woman of 80 years or more with acute or convalescent COVID-19.

V and J are TRBV6-5 and TRBJ1-1; tentative D call: TRBD1 (6 bases). The V and J ends lost 6 bases and 4 bases respectively, with 15 bases between them. Germline V lookup: CDR1 MNHEY, CDR2 SVGAGI. This CDR3 has 14 amino acids. The CDR3: CASRMGHGVTEAFF. CDR3 in DNA: TGTGCCAGCAGGATGGGACACGGAGTCACTGAAGCTTTCTTT.

The chain joins TRBV30 to TRBJ2-5; tentative D call: TRBD1 (6 bases). V was shortened by 3 bases and J by 4 bases, with 12 bases between the two germline ends. CDR1 and CDR2 (germline): GTSNPN, SVGIG (reference sequence). The CDR3 runs 13 residues. CDR3: CAWRPRGTETQYF. The CDR3 coding sequence is TGTGCCTGGAGACCCAGGGGTACAGAGACCCAGTACTTC.

This chain connects TRBV5-8 to TRBJ1-2; TRBD1 agrees at 7 bases. The trim removed 2 bases at V and 3 bases at J, leaving 7 bases unmatched. The germline CDR1 and CDR2 sequences are SGHTS and YDEGEE. The CDR3 extends over 15 amino acids. CDR3 amino acids: CASSFVRDRDYGYTF. The CDR3 DNA sequence: TGTGCCAGCAGCTTTGTCCGGGACAGAGACTATGGCTACACCTTC.

The chain combines TRBV20-1 with TRBJ1-1, with D hard to call. V was shortened by 7 bases and J by 7 bases, with 13 bases between the two germline ends. Germline V gene sequence: CDR1 DFQATT, CDR2 SNEGSKA (reference sequence). The CDR3 has 11 residues. In nucleotides, the CDR3 is TGCAGTGGGTACCCGGTGATTGAAGCTTTCTTT. Translating gives CSGYPVIEAFF.

This clone was seen a handful of times. The junction differs from germline at one of its ends, possibly a read error. The rearrangement joins TRBV7-7 to TRBJ2-7; the D is unclear. The germline gives CDR1 SSHAT, CDR2 FNYEAQ (reference sequence). The CDR3 is 15 amino acids. CDR3 bases: TGTGCTAGCAGCTTAGGGCCAGCAGGTGGTTACGAGCAGTACTTC. This sequence encodes CASSLGPAGGYEQYF.

The V gene is TRBV5-4, the J gene TRBJ1-1, with unresolved D. Trimming took off 0 bases at V and 1 base at J, with 4 bases between the two ends. The CDR3 is 13 residues long. In germline, CDR1 is SGHNT, CDR2 YYREEE (reference sequence). Here the CDR3 DNA reads TGTGCCAGCAGCTTGGTTAAGAACACTGAAGCTTTCTTT. This codes for CASSLVKNTEAFF.

The genes are TRBV18 and TRBJ1-4; 8 bases agree with TRBD1. This CDR3 is built from 16 residues. J gave up 10 bases and V 3 bases, and 13 bases lay outside the gene matches. Germline V CDR1 and CDR2: KGHSH, LQKENI. The CDR3 DNA follows: TGTGCCAGCTCACCCCCCGGTCGACAGGGGAGTGGAAAACTGTTTTTT. Its translation is CASSPPGRQGSGKLFF.

This clone came up once. V and J are TRBV2 and TRBJ2-5; 7 bases align to TRBD1. The CDR3 consists of 15 residues. CDR1 SNHLY and CDR2 FYNNEI come from the germline V gene. Trimming took 4 bases from V and 5 from J; bases not matched to a gene: 10. The CDR3 DNA sequence: TGTGCCAGCAGTGGTAAACAGGGGCCCTGGGAGACCCAGTACTTC. It yields the protein CASSGKQGPWETQYF.

The chain links TRBV6-2 or TRBV6-3 to TRBJ2-7; a weak D match, TRBD1 (6 bases). Germline values: CDR1 MNHEY, CDR2 SVGEGT. The CDR3 extends over 17 amino acids. Trimming left V 2 bases short and J 5 bases short, with 22 bases between. CDR3 sequence: CASSYAPRGGALDEQYF. As DNA, the CDR3 is TGTGCCAGCAGTTACGCCCCACGAGGGGGAGCTTTGGACGAGCAGTACTTC.

The rearrangement links TRBV7-3 to TRBJ1-6; 8 positions match TRBD1. The V segment lost 2 bases and the J segment 7 bases; nucleotides outside the gene matches: 1. The CDR3 extends over 14 amino acids. The germline gives CDR1 SGHTA, CDR2 FQGTGA. The chain's CDR3 is CASSLSGGNSPLHF. CDR3 sequence (DNA): TGTGCCAGCAGCTTATCAGGGGGCAATTCACCCCTCCACTTT. Using reference TRBV7-3 and TRBJ1-6 for the parts outside the CDR3, the full variable domain is GAGVSQTPSNKVTEKGKYVELRCDPISGHTALYWYRQSLGQGPEFLIYFQGTGAADDSGLPNDRFFAVRPEGSVSTLKIQRTERGDSAVYLCASSLSGGNSPLHFGNGTRLTVT.

The genes are TRBV3-1 (or the pseudogene TRBV3-2) and TRBJ2-3; 13 positions match TRBD2. The J segment lost 2 bases and the V segment lost 4 bases, leaving 6 bases of the junction unmatched. Germline loops: CDR1 LGHDT, CDR2 YNNKEL (reference sequence). This CDR3 spans 17 amino acids. CDR3 in amino acids: CASSLGLAGANTDTQYF. CDR3 sequence (DNA): TGTGCCAGCAGCCTTGGACTAGCGGGGGCCAACACAGATACGCAGTATTTT.

A few counts support this clone. The CDR3 here is CATSDFGDREGEQYF. CDR3 DNA sequence: TGTGCCACCAGTGATTTTGGGGACAGGGAGGGCGAGCAGTACTTC. The rearrangement links TRBV24-1 to TRBJ2-7; 9 positions agree with TRBD1. CDR3 length equals 15 residues. From germline, CDR1 is KGHDR and CDR2 SFDVKD. Trimming took 1 base from V and 6 from J; bases not matched to a gene: 6.

The chain uses TRBV5-8 and TRBJ2-3; 8 positions match TRBD2. Germline-derived CDR1 and CDR2 are SGHTS and YDEGEE. V dropped 0 bases and J dropped 3; count of bases not matched to a gene: 6. The CDR3 length is 16 residues. This chain's CDR3 is CASSLGRAGDTDTQYF. The CDR3 region has the DNA TGTGCCAGCAGCTTGGGGCGAGCGGGGGATACAGATACGCAGTATTTT.

The chain joins TRBV3-1 (or the pseudogene TRBV3-2) to TRBJ2-7; 11 bases map to TRBD1. The CDR3 totals 15 residues. The germline gives CDR1 LGHDT, CDR2 YNNKEL (reference sequence). J was trimmed by 9 bases and V by 3 bases; bases with no gene match: 10. The CDR3 sequence is CASSQWEGQGASQYF. CDR3 nucleotide sequence: TGTGCCAGCAGCCAGTGGGAAGGACAGGGGGCATCGCAGTACTTC.

The V and J genes are TRBV3-1 (or the pseudogene TRBV3-2) and TRBJ2-5, with TRBD2 matching 9 bases. Trimming took 4 bases from V and 4 from J; bases not matched to a gene: 1. Germline V gene lookup returns CDR1 LGHDT and CDR2 YNNKEL (reference sequence). CDR3 length: 13 amino acids. CDR3 sequence reads: CASSLTSGETQYF. The CDR3 DNA is TGTGCCAGCAGCCTGACTAGCGGAGAGACCCAGTACTTC.

The chain has TRBV5-4 and TRBJ1-4; 9 nucleotides match TRBD1. The germline V gene encodes CDR1 SGHNT and CDR2 YYREEE (reference sequence). V trimming: 2 bases; J trimming: 3 bases; junction bases outside the gene matches: 2. The CDR3 has 15 amino acids. The CDR3 loop reads CASSLRQGANEKLFF. CDR3 DNA sequence: TGTGCCAGCAGCTTAAGACAGGGGGCTAATGAAAAACTGTTTTTT.

This chain joins TRBV4-2 and TRBJ1-5; tentative D call: TRBD1 (6 bases). Germline loops: CDR1 LGHNA, CDR2 YNFKEQ. The V and J ends lost 0 bases and 15 bases respectively, with 24 bases between them. CDR3 length: 16 amino acids. The CDR3 region is CASSQDLGQGSPTRHF. Written as DNA, the CDR3 is TGTGCCAGCAGCCAAGATCTAGGGCAGGGGTCCCCCACACGGCATTTT.

The chain combines TRBV6-5 with TRBJ2-3; D remains ambiguous. Looked up from germline, CDR1 is MNHEY and CDR2 is SVGAGI. V was shortened by 8 bases and J by 2 bases, with 17 bases between the two germline ends. The CDR3 sequence is 15 residues long. CDR3 protein: CASSRTAFSTDTQYF. Here the CDR3 DNA reads TGTGCCAGCTCCAGAACAGCTTTCTCCACAGATACGCAGTATTTT.

The chain carries TRBV3-1 (or the pseudogene TRBV3-2) and TRBJ1-1, with 8 bases aligning to TRBD1. The J segment lost 7 bases and the V segment lost 1 base, leaving 5 bases of the junction unmatched. CDR1 LGHDT and CDR2 YNNKEL come from the germline V gene (reference sequence). CDR3 length equals 14 residues. The CDR3 sequence is CASSQAGGANEAFF. DNA for the CDR3: TGTGCCAGCAGCCAAGCAGGGGGCGCGAATGAAGCTTTCTTT.

This clone was counted a single time. The chain uses TRBV28 and TRBJ2-1; 11 bases align to TRBD2. The V and J ends lost 5 bases and 16 bases, in that order; junction bases with no gene match: 10. CDR1 MDHEN and CDR2 SYDVKM come from the germline V gene. This CDR3 region has 13 residues. The CDR3 DNA sequence: TGTGCCAGCAGTCTCTACCCACTAGCGGGAGTATTCTTC. As protein: CASSLYPLAGVFF.

The rearrangement uses TRBV5-4 and TRBJ1-4; 7 bases align to TRBD1. The germline gives CDR1 SGHNT, CDR2 YYREEE (reference sequence). This CDR3 has 15 amino acids. Trimming cost V 4 bases and J 8 bases; bases outside gene matches: 11. The CDR3 sequence: CASSAGGTVGEKLFF. The CDR3 coding sequence is TGTGCCAGCAGCGCCGGAGGGACAGTCGGCGAAAAACTGTTTTTT.

This chain links TRBV5-1 with TRBJ2-1; 11 bases are a match to TRBD2. Germline V lookup: CDR1 SGHRS, CDR2 YFSETQ. The CDR3 consists of 16 residues. V lost 1 base and J lost 5; bases outside the gene matches: 5. The CDR3 loop reads CASSLFPSGGNNEQFF. Written as DNA, the CDR3 is TGCGCCAGCAGCTTGTTTCCTAGCGGGGGGAACAATGAGCAGTTCTTC.